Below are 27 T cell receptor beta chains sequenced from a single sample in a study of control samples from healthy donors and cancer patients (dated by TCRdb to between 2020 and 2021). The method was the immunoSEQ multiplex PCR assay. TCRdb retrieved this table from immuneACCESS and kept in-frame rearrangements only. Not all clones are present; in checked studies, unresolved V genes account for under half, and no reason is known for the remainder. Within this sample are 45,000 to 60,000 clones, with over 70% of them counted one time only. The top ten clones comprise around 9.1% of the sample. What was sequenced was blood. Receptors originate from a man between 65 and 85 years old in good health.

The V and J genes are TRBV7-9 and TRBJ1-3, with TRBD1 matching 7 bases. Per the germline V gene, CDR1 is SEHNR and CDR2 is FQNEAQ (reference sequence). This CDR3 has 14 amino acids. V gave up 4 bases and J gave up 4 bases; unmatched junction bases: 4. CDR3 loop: CASSSTGLGNTIYF. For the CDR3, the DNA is TGTGCCAGCAGCTCGACAGGGTTGGGAAACACCATATATTTT. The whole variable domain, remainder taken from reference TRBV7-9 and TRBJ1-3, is DTGVSQNPRHKITKRGQNVTFRCDPISEHNRLYWYRQTLGQGPEFLTYFQNEAQLEKSRLLSDRFSAERPKGSFSTLEIQRTEQGDSAMYLCASSSTGLGNTIYFGEGSWLTVV.

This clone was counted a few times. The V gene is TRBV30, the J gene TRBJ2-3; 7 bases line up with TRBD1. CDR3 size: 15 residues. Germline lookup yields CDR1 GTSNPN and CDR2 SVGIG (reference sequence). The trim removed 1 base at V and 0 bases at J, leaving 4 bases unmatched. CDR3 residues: CAWSGPGQSTDTQYF. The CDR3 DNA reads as TGTGCCTGGAGTGGGCCGGGACAGAGCACAGATACGCAGTATTTT.

CDR3 DNA sequence: TGCGCCAGCAGCGATGGACAGGGGGGTACCGGGGAGCTGTTTTTT. It yields the protein CASSDGQGGTGELFF. The chain uses TRBV5-1 and TRBJ2-2; 10 bases fit TRBD1. Germline trimming cut 4 bases from V and 5 bases from J; bases unmatched to any gene: 5. This CDR3 contains 15 residues. Per germline, CDR1 SGHRS and CDR2 YFSETQ.

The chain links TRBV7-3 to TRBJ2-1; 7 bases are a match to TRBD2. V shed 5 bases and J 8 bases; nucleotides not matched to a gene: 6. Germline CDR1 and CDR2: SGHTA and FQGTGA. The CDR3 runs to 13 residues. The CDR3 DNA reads TGTGCCAGCAGCCGCGGGAGCATGGATGAGCAGTTCTTC. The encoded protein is CASSRGSMDEQFF.

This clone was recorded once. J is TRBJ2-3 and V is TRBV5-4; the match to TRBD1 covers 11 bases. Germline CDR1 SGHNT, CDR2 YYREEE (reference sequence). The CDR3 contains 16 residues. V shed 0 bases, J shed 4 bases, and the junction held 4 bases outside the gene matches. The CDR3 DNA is TGTGCCAGCAGCTTGGAAGGGACAGGGGGACCAGATACGCAGTATTTT. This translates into CASSLEGTGGPDTQYF.

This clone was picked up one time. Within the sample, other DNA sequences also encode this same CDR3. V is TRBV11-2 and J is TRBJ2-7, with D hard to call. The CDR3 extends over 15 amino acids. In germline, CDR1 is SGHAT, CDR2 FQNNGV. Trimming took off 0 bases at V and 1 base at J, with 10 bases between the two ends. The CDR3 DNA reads TGTGCCAGCAGCTTAGAAGGTCGAGGATCCTACGAGCAGTACTTC. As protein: CASSLEGRGSYEQYF.

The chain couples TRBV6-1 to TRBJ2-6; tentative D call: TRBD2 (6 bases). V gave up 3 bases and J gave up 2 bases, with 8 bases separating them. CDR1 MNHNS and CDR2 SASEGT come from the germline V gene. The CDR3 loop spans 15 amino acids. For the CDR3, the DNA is TGTGCCAGCAGTGAGTGGGGGGCTGGGGCCAACGTCCTGACTTTC. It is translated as CASSEWGAGANVLTF.

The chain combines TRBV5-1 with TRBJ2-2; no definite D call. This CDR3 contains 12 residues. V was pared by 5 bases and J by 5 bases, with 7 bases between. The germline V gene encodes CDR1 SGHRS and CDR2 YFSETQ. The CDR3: CASRKGTGELFF. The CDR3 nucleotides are TGCGCCAGCAGAAAAGGGACCGGGGAGCTGTTTTTT.

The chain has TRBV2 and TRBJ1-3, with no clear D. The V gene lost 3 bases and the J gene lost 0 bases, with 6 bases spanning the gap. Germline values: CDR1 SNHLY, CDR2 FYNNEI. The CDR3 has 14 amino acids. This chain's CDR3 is CASSEGDSGNTIYF. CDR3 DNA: TGTGCCAGCAGTGAGGGTGACTCTGGAAACACCATATATTTT.

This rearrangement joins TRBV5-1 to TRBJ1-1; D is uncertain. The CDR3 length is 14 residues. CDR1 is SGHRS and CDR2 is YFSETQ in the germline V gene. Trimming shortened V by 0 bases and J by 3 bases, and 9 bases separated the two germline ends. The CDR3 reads CASSLVGGDTEAFF. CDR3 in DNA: TGCGCCAGCAGCTTGGTGGGCGGGGACACTGAAGCTTTCTTT. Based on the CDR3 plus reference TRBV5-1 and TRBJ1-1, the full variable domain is KAGVTQTPRYLIKTRGQQVTLSCSPISGHRSVSWYQQTPGQGLQFLFEYFSETQRNKGNFPGRFSGRQFSNSRSEMNVSTLELGDSALYLCASSLVGGDTEAFFGQGTRLTVV.

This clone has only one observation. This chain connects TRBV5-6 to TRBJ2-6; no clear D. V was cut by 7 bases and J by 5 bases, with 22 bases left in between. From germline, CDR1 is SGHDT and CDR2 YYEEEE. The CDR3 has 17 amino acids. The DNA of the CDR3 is TGTGCCAGCTGCCCGATCAATAGTCAAAGTCGGGCCAACGTCCTGACTTTC. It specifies CASCPINSQSRANVLTF.

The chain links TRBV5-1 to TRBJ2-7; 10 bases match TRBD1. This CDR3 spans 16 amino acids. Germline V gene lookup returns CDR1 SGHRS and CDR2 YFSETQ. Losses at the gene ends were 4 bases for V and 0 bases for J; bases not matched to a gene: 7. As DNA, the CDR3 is TGCGCCAGCAGCAGACAGGGACAGGGGATCTCCTACGAGCAGTACTTC. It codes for CASSRQGQGISYEQYF.

CDR3 in amino acids: CASSGTAPSYNEQFF. CDR3 sequence (DNA): TGCGCCAGCTCCGGGACAGCTCCCTCCTACAATGAGCAGTTCTTC. The chain uses TRBV10-2 and TRBJ2-1, with 7 positions matching TRBD1. The V gene end was trimmed by 8 bases and the J gene end by 0 bases; junction bases not matched to a gene: 7. There are 15 residues in the CDR3. The germline CDR1 and CDR2 sequences are WSHSY and SAAADI.

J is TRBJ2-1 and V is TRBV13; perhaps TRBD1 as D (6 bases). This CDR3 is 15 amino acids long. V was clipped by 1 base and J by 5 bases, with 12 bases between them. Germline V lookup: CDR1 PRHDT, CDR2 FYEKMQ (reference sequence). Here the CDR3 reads CASSLEGDPHNEQFF. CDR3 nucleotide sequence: TGTGCCAGCAGCTTAGAGGGGGACCCTCACAATGAGCAGTTCTTC.

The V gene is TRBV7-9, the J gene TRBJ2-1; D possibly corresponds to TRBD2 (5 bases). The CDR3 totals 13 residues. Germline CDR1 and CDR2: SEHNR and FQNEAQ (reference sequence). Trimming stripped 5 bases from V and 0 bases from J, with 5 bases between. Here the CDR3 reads CASSRDSYNEQFF. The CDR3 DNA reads TGTGCCAGCAGCCGGGACTCCTACAATGAGCAGTTCTTC.

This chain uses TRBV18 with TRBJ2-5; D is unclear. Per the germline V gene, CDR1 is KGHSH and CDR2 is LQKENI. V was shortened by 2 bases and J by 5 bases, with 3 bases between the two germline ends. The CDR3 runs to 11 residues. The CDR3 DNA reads TGTGCCAGCTCACCAGAGGAGACCCAGTACTTC. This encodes CASSPEETQYF.

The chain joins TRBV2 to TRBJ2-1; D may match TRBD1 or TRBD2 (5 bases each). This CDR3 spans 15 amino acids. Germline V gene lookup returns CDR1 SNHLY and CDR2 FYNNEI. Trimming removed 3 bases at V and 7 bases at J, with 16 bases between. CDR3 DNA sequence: TGTGCCAGCAGTGATCCCGGGGACGGTTTGAATGAGCAGTTCTTC. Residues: CASSDPGDGLNEQFF.

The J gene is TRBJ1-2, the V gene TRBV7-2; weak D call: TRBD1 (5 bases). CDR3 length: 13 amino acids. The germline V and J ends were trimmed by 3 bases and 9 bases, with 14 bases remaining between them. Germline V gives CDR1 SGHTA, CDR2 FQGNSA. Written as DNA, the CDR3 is TGTGCCAGCAGCTTCCGGGCAGGGAGTAGCTACACCTTC. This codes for CASSFRAGSSYTF.

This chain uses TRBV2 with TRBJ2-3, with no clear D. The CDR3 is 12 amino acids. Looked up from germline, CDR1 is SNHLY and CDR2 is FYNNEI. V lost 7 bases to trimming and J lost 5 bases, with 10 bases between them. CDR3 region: CASKLEGDTQYF. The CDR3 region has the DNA TGTGCCAGCAAGCTAGAAGGAGATACGCAGTATTTT. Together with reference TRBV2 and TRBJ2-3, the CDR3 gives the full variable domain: EPEVTQTPSHQVTQMGQEVILRCVPISNHLYFYWYRQILGQKVEFLVSFYNNEISEKSEIFDDQFSVERPDGSNFTLKIRSTKLEDSAMYFCASKLEGDTQYFGPGTRLTVL.

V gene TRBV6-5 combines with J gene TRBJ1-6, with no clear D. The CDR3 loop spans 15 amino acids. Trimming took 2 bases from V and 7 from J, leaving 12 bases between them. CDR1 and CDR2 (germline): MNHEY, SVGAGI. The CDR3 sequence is CASSYGGLLNSPLHF. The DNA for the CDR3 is TGTGCCAGCAGTTACGGAGGTCTCCTAAATTCACCCCTCCACTTT.

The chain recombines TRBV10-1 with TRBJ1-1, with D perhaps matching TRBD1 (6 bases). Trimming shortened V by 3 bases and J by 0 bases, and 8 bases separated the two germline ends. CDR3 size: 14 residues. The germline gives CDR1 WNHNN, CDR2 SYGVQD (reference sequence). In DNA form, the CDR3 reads TGCGCCAGCAGTGATGGGGGCTTGAACACTGAAGCTTTCTTT. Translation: CASSDGGLNTEAFF.

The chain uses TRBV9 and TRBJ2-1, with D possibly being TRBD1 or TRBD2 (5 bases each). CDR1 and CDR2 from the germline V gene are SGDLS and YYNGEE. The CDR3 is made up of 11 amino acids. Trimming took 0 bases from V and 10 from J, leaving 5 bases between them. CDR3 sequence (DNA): TGTGCCAGCAGCGTAGGGGGGGAGCAGTTCTTC. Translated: CASSVGGEQFF.

CDR3 DNA sequence: TGTGCCAGCAACCCGGGGGGGGCGAACACCGGGGAGCTGTTTTTT. Protein: CASNPGGANTGELFF. The chain links TRBV5-4 to TRBJ2-2; 8 bases match TRBD2. The CDR3 covers 15 residues. CDR1 SGHNT and CDR2 YYREEE come from the germline V gene (reference sequence). Trimming cost V 6 bases and J 0 bases; bases outside gene matches: 4.

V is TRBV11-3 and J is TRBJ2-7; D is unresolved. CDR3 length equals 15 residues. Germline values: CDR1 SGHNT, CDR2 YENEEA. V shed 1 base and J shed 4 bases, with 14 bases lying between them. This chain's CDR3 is CASSLGGQVLYEQYF. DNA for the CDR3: TGTGCCAGCAGCTTAGGAGGTCAGGTTCTTTACGAGCAGTACTTC.

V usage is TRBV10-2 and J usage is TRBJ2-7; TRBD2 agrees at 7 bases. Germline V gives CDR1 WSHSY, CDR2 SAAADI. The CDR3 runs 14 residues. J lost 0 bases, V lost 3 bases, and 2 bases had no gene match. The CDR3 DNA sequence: TGCGCCAGCAGTGATGGCGGGAGCTCCTACGAGCAGTACTTC. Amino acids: CASSDGGSSYEQYF.

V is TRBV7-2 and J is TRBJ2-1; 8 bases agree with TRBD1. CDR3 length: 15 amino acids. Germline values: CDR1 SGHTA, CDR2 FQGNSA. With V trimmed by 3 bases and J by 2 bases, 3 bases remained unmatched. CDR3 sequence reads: CASSFGQGTYNEQFF. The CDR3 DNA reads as TGTGCCAGCAGCTTCGGACAGGGAACCTACAATGAGCAGTTCTTC. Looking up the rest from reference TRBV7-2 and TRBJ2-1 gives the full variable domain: GAGVSQSPSNKVTEKGKDVELRCDPISGHTALYWYRQSLGQGLEFLIYFQGNSAPDKSGLPSDRFSAERTGGSVSTLTIQRTQQEDSAVYLCASSFGQGTYNEQFFGPGTRLTVL.

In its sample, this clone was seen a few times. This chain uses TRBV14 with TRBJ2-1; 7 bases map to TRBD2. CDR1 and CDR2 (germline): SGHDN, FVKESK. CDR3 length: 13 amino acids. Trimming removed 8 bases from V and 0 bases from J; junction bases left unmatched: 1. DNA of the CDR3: TGTGCCAGCCAGCGGGACTCCTACAATGAGCAGTTCTTC. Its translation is CASQRDSYNEQFF.